The entry below describes one T cell receptor (beta chain). The V and J ends lost 4 bases and 9 bases respectively, with 11 bases between them. This CDR3 contains 12 residues. Germline values: CDR1 SGHDN, CDR2 FVKESK. These data are taken from a study of blood T cell repertoires in COVID-19. Clones were sequenced by immunoSEQ multiplex PCR, and TCRdb holds only the in-frame ones, with some missing. The sample holds around 63,000 clones, around 89% seen once. The receptor was isolated from an older woman with acute or convalescent COVID-19. V usage is TRBV14 and J usage is TRBJ2-3; maybe TRBD2 (5 bases). What was sequenced was peripheral blood. Written as DNA, the CDR3 is TGTGCCAGCAGCCCCCCACGGGAAACGCAGTATTTT. Translated: CASSPPRETQYF.